Listed here are 7 T cell receptor beta chains from one sample, sequenced in a study of T cell responses to AZD1222 COVID-19 vaccine. Measured with immunoSEQ multiplex PCR; TCRdb has only the in-frame clones, and not every one. The table lists more than 250,000 clones, just over 90% of them singletons, with 0.55% in the top ten. The material was peripheral blood, obtained on day 0 of AZD1222 vaccination. These receptors originate from an adult in good health.

V gene TRBV19 combines with J gene TRBJ1-2; 9 bases match TRBD1. The V gene's germline CDR1 is LNHDA and CDR2 SQIVND (reference sequence). The CDR3 runs 15 residues. The V gene end was trimmed by 7 bases and the J gene end by 7 bases; junction bases not matched to a gene: 13. CDR3 loop: CASIGPGQGLLGYTF. The CDR3, as DNA: TGTGCCAGTATTGGGCCGGGACAGGGACTTCTTGGCTACACCTTC.

This chain's CDR3 is CASTPSVMDTEAFF. CDR3 sequence (DNA): TGTGCCAGCACCCCCTCGGTAATGGACACTGAAGCTTTCTTT. The genes are TRBV9 and TRBJ1-1; no firm D call. In germline, CDR1 is SGDLS, CDR2 YYNGEE. Between the trimmed V and J ends, which lost 6 bases and 3 bases, there was a span of 15 bases. CDR3 length equals 14 residues. Filled out from reference TRBV9 and TRBJ1-1, the complete variable domain reads DSGVTQTPKHLITATGQRVTLRCSPRSGDLSVYWYQQSLDQGLQFLIQYYNGEERAKGNILERFSAQQFPDLHSELNLSSLELGDSALYFCASTPSVMDTEAFFGQGTRLTVV.

This clone was counted a single time. J is TRBJ2-1 and V is TRBV20-1; D might be TRBD2 (6 bases). The CDR3 spans 11 residues. The V and J ends lost 6 bases and 12 bases respectively, with 15 bases between them. Germline loops: CDR1 DFQATT, CDR2 SNEGSKA (reference sequence). The DNA of the CDR3 is TGCAGTGCCAGATCCGGGACTCCGCAGTTCTTC. Amino acids: CSARSGTPQFF.

The rearrangement joins TRBV19 to TRBJ1-5, with D perhaps matching TRBD1 (6 bases). CDR3 length: 12 residues. Trimming cost V 3 bases and J 12 bases, with 12 bases left between them. The germline V gene has CDR1 LNHDA and CDR2 SQIVND (reference sequence). CDR3 region: CASSITGAFQHF. The CDR3 region has the DNA TGTGCCAGTAGTATTACGGGGGCCTTCCAGCATTTT.

This chain joins TRBV4-2 and TRBJ2-1, with D possibly being TRBD1 (6 bases). V was pared by 4 bases and J by 0 bases, with 16 bases between. Germline values: CDR1 LGHNA, CDR2 YNFKEQ. The CDR3 runs to 17 residues. CDR3 region: CASSRAQGSSSYNEQFF. In DNA form, the CDR3 reads TGTGCCAGCAGCCGTGCCCAGGGGTCGAGCTCCTACAATGAGCAGTTCTTC.

The V gene is TRBV21-1, the J gene TRBJ2-4; no DNA check was done on the table's D call, TRBD2. TRBV21-1 is a recognized pseudogene. This CDR3 spans 20 amino acids. As DNA, the CDR3 is TGTGCCAGCAGCAAAATCTGGTGTGGCGGGAGGGCCTCGAAGAGGGACATTCAGTACTTC. Protein sequence: CASSKIWCGGRASKRDIQYF.

This clone showed up just a few times. V is TRBV7-2 and J is TRBJ1-1; 9 nucleotides align to TRBD1. The V gene's germline CDR1 is SGHTA and CDR2 FQGNSA. With V trimmed by 5 bases and J by 0 bases, 4 bases remained unmatched. The CDR3 totals 15 residues. CDR3 DNA: TGTGCCAGCAGCACAGGACAGGGGCTGAACACTGAAGCTTTCTTT. Its protein product is CASSTGQGLNTEAFF.